This T cell receptor beta chain is from a study of PD-L1 blockade in urothelial cancer. Study at large: Starting in the mid-2010s, patients were given atezolizumab (1,200 mg intravenously every 3 weeks). The number of prior chemotherapy regimens per patient was 0 to 3. Samples of blood were analyzed 3 weeks (second dose) and 6 weeks after treatment start.

Regarding time point: peripheral blood 6 weeks after treatment start. Per-patient samples, pretreatment and on-treatment, numbered 1 to 8. In this sample, this clone turned up once. The germline CDR1 and CDR2 sequences are LGHNA and YSLEER. This CDR3 spans 16 amino acids. J was trimmed by 4 bases and V by 1 base; bases with no gene match: 8. The assay was immunoSEQ multiplex PCR, and TCRdb's table has in-frame clones only and misses some. The sample includes about 51,000 clones, approximately 90% seen only once; the top ten take 2.4%. The chain uses TRBV4-3 and TRBJ2-7, with 9 bases lining up with TRBD2. Here the sequenced sample was PBMCs, taken around atezolizumab (anti-PD-L1) treatment. This sequence originates from a man aged 55 to 70 with urothelial cancer. The chain's CDR3 is CASSQGYSGSGYEQYF. Here the CDR3 DNA reads TGCGCCAGCAGCCAAGGGTATAGCGGGAGTGGATACGAGCAGTACTTC.